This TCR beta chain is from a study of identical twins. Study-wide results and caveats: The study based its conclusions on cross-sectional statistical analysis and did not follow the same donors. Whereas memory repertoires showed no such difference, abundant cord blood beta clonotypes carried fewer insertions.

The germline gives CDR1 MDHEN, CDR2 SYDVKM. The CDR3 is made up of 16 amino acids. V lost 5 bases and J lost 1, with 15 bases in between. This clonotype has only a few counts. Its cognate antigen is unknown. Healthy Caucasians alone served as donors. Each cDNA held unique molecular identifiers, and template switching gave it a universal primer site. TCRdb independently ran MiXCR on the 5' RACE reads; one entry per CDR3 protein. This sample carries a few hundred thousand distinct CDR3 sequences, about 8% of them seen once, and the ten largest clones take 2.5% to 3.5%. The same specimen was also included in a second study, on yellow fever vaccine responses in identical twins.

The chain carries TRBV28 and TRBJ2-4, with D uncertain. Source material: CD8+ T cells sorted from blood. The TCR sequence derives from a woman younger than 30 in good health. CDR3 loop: CASSQPFTQAKNIQYF. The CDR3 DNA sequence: TGTGCCAGCAGTCAGCCATTCACCCAGGCCAAAAACATTCAGTACTTC.